The source of this TCR beta chain is a study of cytomegalovirus exposure and HLA in healthy donors. Study details: The same platform as the roughly 670 first-cohort repertoires was used for the roughly 130 validation repertoires, a later analysis reported. The study's findings and limits: Specificity of three CMV-associated chains for CMV antigens was verified in vitro. Clusters of TCRs from the first cohort tended to co-occur in the 100 to 150 validation repertoires (as a later analysis found). Per published reports, the classifier diagnosed cytomegalovirus status with high specificity and sensitivity.

Trimming left V 6 bases short and J 6 bases short, with 14 bases between. The germline V gene has CDR1 SNHLY and CDR2 FYNNEI. This CDR3 has 14 residues. The repertoire was sequenced with immunoSEQ multiplex PCR; TCRdb's copy has only in-frame clones and lacks some. The sample contains about 86,000 clones, just under 95% of which appear only once. With respect to this clone: The antigen remains unidentified.

The sample comprised PBMCs. This receptor was taken from a man younger than 35 in good health and CMV-seronegative. The V and J genes are TRBV2 and TRBJ1-4; D not certain. CDR3: CASRSPGGHEKLFF. DNA for the CDR3: TGTGCCAGCAGGAGCCCTGGAGGGCATGAAAAACTGTTTTTT.